Given below is one T cell receptor beta chain in context. Its antigen is not known. cDNA serving as the sequencing template came from extracted, reverse transcribed RNA. The method was immunoSEQ multiplex PCR; TCRdb's version includes in-frame clones alone and lacks a portion of them. The table records around 190,000 clones, around 56% of them present only once. This CDR3 has 17 residues. V lost 1 base to trimming and J lost 0 bases; unmatched junction nucleotides: 7. Germline CDR1 reads MGHRA; CDR2 reads YSYEKL. The treatment here: oral pan-JAK inhibitor, 5-10 mg twice daily. This record comes from a study of CD8+ T cells in alopecia areata. Study-wide results and caveats: Normal skin's resident alphabeta T cells are sequenced alongside lesional scalp T cells.

The material was CD4+ T cells sorted from blood, obtained at week 4, from a patient treated with tofacitinib. This sequence originates from a human donor with alopecia areata. The rearrangement joins TRBV4-1 to TRBJ2-3; 7 nucleotides line up with TRBD2. The CDR3 nucleotides are TGCGCCAGCAGCCAAGCGGTTGGGCGGGGGAGCACAGATACGCAGTATTTT. As protein: CASSQAVGRGSTDTQYF.